A selection of T cell receptor beta chains follows, all from one sample in a study of early T cells in non-severe SARS-CoV-2 infection. TCRdb called the 5' RACE reads again in MiXCR, with one record for every CDR3 protein. The sample has 15,000 to 25,000 distinct CDR3 sequences, approximately 4.4% seen once. The sample consisted of whole blood. These receptors came from an adult who was a healthcare worker with PCR-confirmed SARS-CoV-2 infection or an uninfected control (not recorded which). CDR3s include the opening cysteine and the closing phenylalanine or tryptophan. The D gene is left open where the match is weak. A row's size may be missing; if present it is once, few, many or a size class.

>TRBJ2-7|-|few|TRBV11-2
CASSPYRNYEQYF
TGTGCCAGCAGCCCCTACAGGAATTACGAGCAGTACTTC
>TRBJ1-5|-|-|TRBV6-5
CASRPSGGDQPQHF
TGTGCCAGCAGGCCCAGCGGGGGAGATCAGCCCCAGCATTTT
>TRBJ2-7|-|many|TRBV7-9
CASSSGIGNEQYF
TGTGCCAGCAGCTCCGGGATCGGGAACGAGCAGTACTTC
>TRBJ2-3|-|many|TRBV5-4
CASSAPGQRGADTQYF
TGTGCCAGCAGCGCCCCGGGACAGCGCGGGGCAGATACGCAGTATTTT
>TRBJ2-7|-|many|TRBV20-1
CSASVQDDEQYF
TGCAGTGCTAGCGTACAGGACGACGAGCAGTACTTC
>TRBJ1-5|-|medium-sized|TRBV19
CASSIWGRNQPQHF
TGTGCCAGTAGTATCTGGGGAAGGAATCAGCCCCAGCATTTT
>TRBJ2-7|TRBD2|many|TRBV29-1
CSVGTSGGYEQYF
TGCAGCGTTGGGACTAGCGGGGGTTACGAGCAGTACTTC
>TRBJ2-5|-|many|TRBV4-1
CASSQEVGPSRQETQYF
TGCGCCAGCAGCCAAGAGGTTGGGCCTTCAAGACAAGAGACCCAGTACTTC
>TRBJ2-1|-|many|TRBV12-5
CASGPKVGGGNEQFF
TGTGCTAGTGGACCTAAAGTGGGGGGTGGGAATGAGCAGTTCTTC
>TRBJ2-2|-|few|TRBV4-1
CASSQDRGRTHDTGELFF
TGCGCCAGCAGCCAAGATCGCGGTAGGACACACGACACCGGGGAGCTGTTTTTT
>TRBJ1-5|-|many|TRBV18
CASSPTREVRSGHF
TGTGCCAGCTCACCGACGAGGGAGGTCAGGTCCGGTCATTTT
>TRBJ1-1|TRBD1|-|TRBV6-5
CASRQPDRGRKAFF
TGTGCCAGCAGACAACCGGACAGGGGTCGGAAAGCTTTCTTT
>TRBJ2-2|-|many|TRBV4-1
CASSQEDNRRAGELFF
TGCGCCAGCAGCCAAGAGGATAACCGCCGAGCCGGGGAGCTGTTTTTT
>TRBJ1-5|-|few|TRBV7-2
CASSRDERPNQPQHF
TGTGCCAGCAGCCGGGATGAGCGTCCCAATCAGCCCCAGCATTTT
>TRBJ2-3|-|many|TRBV6-6
CASSSLALTDTQYF
TGTGCCAGCTCAAGCCTAGCACTCACAGATACGCAGTATTTT
>TRBJ2-1|TRBD2|many|TRBV6-5
CASRTVAGGNNEQFF
TGTGCCAGCAGAACCGTAGCGGGGGGGAACAATGAGCAGTTCTTC
>TRBJ2-1|TRBD2|many|TRBV6-4
CASSDSAGGLQFF
TGTGCCAGCAGTGACTCAGCGGGGGGTTTGCAGTTCTTC
>TRBJ1-1|-|many|TRBV20-1
CSARETRGTEAFF
TGCAGTGCTAGAGAAACGAGGGGCACTGAAGCTTTCTTT
>TRBJ2-7|-|medium-sized|TRBV7-8
CASSHHRDNSYEQYF
TGTGCCAGCAGCCACCATCGGGACAACTCCTACGAGCAGTACTTC
>TRBJ1-2|-|medium-sized|TRBV10-3
CAISEGGVDYGYTF
TGTGCCATCAGTGAGGGGGGAGTAGACTATGGCTACACCTTC
>TRBJ1-2|-|few|TRBV2
CASPRGNYGYTF
TGTGCCAGCCCTAGGGGAAACTATGGCTACACCTTC
>TRBJ2-1|TRBD2|-|TRBV20-1
CSAPGLAGGWDEQFF
TGCAGTGCACCAGGACTAGCGGGGGGATGGGATGAGCAGTTCTTC
>TRBJ2-2|-|many|TRBV7-6
CASGDPGELFF
TGTGCCAGCGGAGACCCCGGGGAGCTGTTTTTT
>TRBJ1-5|-|many|TRBV19
CASRGGIDRWHF
TGTGCCAGTAGGGGGGGGATCGACAGGTGGCATTTT
>TRBJ2-2|-|many|TRBV2
CASRPGDTGELFF
TGTGCCAGCCGTCCGGGGGACACCGGGGAGCTGTTTTTT
>TRBJ1-2|-|medium-sized|TRBV6-5
CASRRTENYGYTF
TGTGCCAGCAGAAGGACGGAGAACTATGGCTACACCTTC
>TRBJ2-4|-|many|TRBV12-3/TRBV12-4
CASSLLRGRNQENIQYF
TGTGCCAGCAGTTTACTCCGGGGACGGAATCAGGAAAACATTCAGTACTTC
>TRBJ2-7|TRBD2|many|TRBV19
CASSPASSGGSYEQYF
TGTGCCAGTAGTCCCGCATCGAGCGGGGGCTCCTACGAGCAGTACTTC
>TRBJ2-1|-|many|TRBV5-4
CASSLDVPLAYNEQFF
TGTGCCAGCAGCTTGGACGTTCCTTTGGCGTACAATGAGCAGTTCTTC
>TRBJ2-7|TRBD2|many|TRBV20-1
CSARLAVSYEQYF
TGCAGTGCTCGACTAGCCGTGTCCTACGAGCAGTACTTC
>TRBJ2-1|TRBD2|-|TRBV7-2
CASSLGWELAPPFF
TGTGCCAGCAGCTTAGGGTGGGAACTAGCGCCGCCGTTCTTC
>TRBJ2-1|-|few|TRBV12-3/TRBV12-4
CASIRSLPAGEQFF
TGTGCCAGCATCCGGTCCCTCCCTGCAGGTGAGCAGTTCTTC
>TRBJ1-5|-|many|TRBV19
CASSIEGGRYQPQHF
TGTGCCAGTAGTATCGAAGGGGGTCGGTATCAGCCCCAGCATTTT
>TRBJ1-4|-|-|TRBV10-2
CASSDPGRLGEKLFF
TGCGCCAGCAGTGACCCAGGGCGTCTCGGTGAAAAACTGTTTTTT
>TRBJ2-1|-|many|TRBV7-2
CASSLQPVAYNEQFF
TGTGCCAGCAGCTTACAACCGGTGGCTTACAATGAGCAGTTCTTC
>TRBJ2-2|-|many|TRBV7-3
CASSLSPPHASNTGELFF
TGTGCCAGCAGCTTATCCCCCCCCCACGCCTCGAACACCGGGGAGCTGTTTTTT
>TRBJ1-2|TRBD1|many|TRBV7-8
CASSLEGTGGPGYTF
TGTGCCAGCAGCTTAGAGGGGACAGGGGGACCTGGCTACACCTTC
>TRBJ2-1|TRBD1|many|TRBV7-9
CASSLVGTGGRHEQFF
TGTGCCAGCAGCTTAGTAGGGACAGGGGGCCGGCATGAGCAGTTCTTC
>TRBJ2-3|-|many|TRBV7-2
CASSLGFGTDTQYF
TGTGCCAGCAGCTTGGGCTTCGGCACAGATACGCAGTATTTT
>TRBJ2-2|TRBD1|-|TRBV11-2
CASSLGQGGIGELFF
TGTGCCAGCAGCTTAGGACAGGGGGGGATCGGGGAGCTGTTTTTT
>TRBJ2-7|-|many|TRBV7-6
CASSLADKAYEQYF
TGTGCCAGCAGCTTAGCGGACAAAGCCTACGAGCAGTACTTC
>TRBJ2-7|TRBD1|few|TRBV27
CASSRTGSYEQYF
TGTGCCAGCAGTAGGACAGGGAGCTACGAGCAGTACTTC
>TRBJ2-5|TRBD2|many|TRBV5-4
CASTPLGGGLQETQYF
TGTGCCAGCACCCCTCTTGGCGGGGGACTCCAAGAGACCCAGTACTTC
>TRBJ2-1|-|many|TRBV6-2/TRBV6-3
CASTRDGGRYEQFF
TGTGCCAGCACCCGGGATGGTGGACGCTATGAGCAGTTCTTC
>TRBJ2-1|-|-|TRBV20-1
CSANFPFSLREQFF
TGCAGTGCTAATTTTCCCTTCAGCCTCAGGGAGCAGTTCTTC
>TRBJ1-6|-|many|TRBV5-1
CASSLRGGSSYNSPLHF
TGCGCCAGCAGCCTCCGAGGGGGAAGCTCCTATAATTCACCCCTCCACTTT